The 12 T cell receptor beta chains presented below share a single source sample, sequenced in a study of blood T cells in healthy people across ages. A J-beta primer mix and a sample-barcoded 5' primer were used in a second PCR of about 7 to 12 cycles. TCRdb used MiXCR to reprocess the 5' RACE reads, holding one entry per CDR3 protein. The sample lists about 830,000 distinct CDR3 sequences; approximately 67% were seen once. Sample: blood. These TCRs come from a man younger than 45 in good health.

The rearrangement joins TRBV25-1 to TRBJ2-5; 7 bases align to TRBD2. The CDR3 has 16 residues. The V and J ends lost 1 base and 5 bases, in that order; junction bases with no gene match: 10. Germline V lookup: CDR1 MGHDK, CDR2 SYGVNS. Written as DNA, the CDR3 is TGTGCCAGCAGTGAATTTTACGGGGGGACCGGGGAGACCCAGTACTTC. Amino acids: CASSEFYGGTGETQYF.

The gene calls are TRBV14 and TRBJ2-1; 10 bases are a match to TRBD1. The V gene's germline CDR1 is SGHDN and CDR2 FVKESK. The V segment lost 5 bases and the J segment 10 bases; nucleotides outside the gene matches: 11. This CDR3 is built from 15 residues. The CDR3 DNA is TGTGCCAGCAGCTTTACCGGGACAGGGGACGAGGAGCAGTTCTTC. It is translated as CASSFTGTGDEEQFF.

The chain recombines TRBV5-1 with TRBJ2-5, with TRBD2 matching over 7 bases. The DNA end is more similar to TRBJ2-7, so the J call may be wrong. The CDR3 is made up of 15 amino acids. CDR1 and CDR2 from the germline V gene are SGHRS and YFSETQ. CDR3 region: CASSPEAGLLAEQYF. The CDR3 nucleotides are TGCGCCAGCAGCCCGGAGGCGGGACTACTTGCCGAGCAGTACTTC.

This chain joins TRBV5-5 and TRBJ1-2; 8 bases are shared with TRBD1. The CDR3 length is 15 residues. V lost 0 bases, J lost 4 bases, and 5 bases stayed unmatched. The V gene's germline CDR1 is SGHKS and CDR2 YYEKEE (reference sequence). CDR3 DNA sequence: TGTGCCAGCAGCTTGGTACAGGGGGAGGTCTATGGCTACACCTTC. As protein: CASSLVQGEVYGYTF.

The chain is built from TRBV6-2 or TRBV6-3 and TRBJ1-2; D is unclear. Germline CDR1 and CDR2: MNHEY and SVGEGT. The V end was cut by 6 bases, the J end by 4 bases, with 12 bases between. This CDR3 has 13 amino acids. CDR3 in DNA: TGTGCCAGCAGCCCGGACGGCTTCTATGGCTACACCTTC. Its translation is CASSPDGFYGYTF.

Written as DNA, the CDR3 is TGTGCCAGCAGCTTAGGTGCTGGGTGGGGAGGCAATCAGCCCCAGCATTTT. Translated: CASSLGAGWGGNQPQHF. The chain joins TRBV7-2 to TRBJ1-5; D remains unclear. Germline lookup yields CDR1 SGHTA and CDR2 FQGNSA. CDR3 length: 17 residues. Trimming took off 1 base at V and 2 bases at J, with 15 bases between the two ends. Supplemented by reference TRBV7-2 and TRBJ1-5, the full variable domain reads GAGVSQSPSNKVTEKGKDVELRCDPISGHTALYWYRQSLGQGLEFLIYFQGNSAPDKSGLPSDRFSAERTGGSVSTLTIQRTQQEDSAVYLCASSLGAGWGGNQPQHFGDGTRLSIL.

This clonotype has only a few counts. This rearrangement joins TRBV7-6 to TRBJ2-4; 7 bases are shared with TRBD2. Judging by the DNA end, TRBJ2-5 fits better; the J call may be wrong. CDR3 length: 14 residues. Germline lookup yields CDR1 SGHVS and CDR2 FNYEAQ. The CDR3 nucleotides are TGTGCCAGCAGCTTAGGCCGACTAGCCGCGACCCAGTACTTC. It is translated as CASSLGRLAATQYF.

The CDR3 sequence is CASSPYRDTDEQYF. CDR3 coding DNA: TGCGCCAGCAGCCCTTACCGGGACACCGACGAGCAGTACTTC. The chain links TRBV4-3 to TRBJ2-7; tentatively, D is TRBD1 (6 bases). V lost 4 bases to trimming and J lost 5 bases, with 15 bases between them. The germline V gene encodes CDR1 LGHNA and CDR2 YSLEER. CDR3 length: 14 amino acids.

This clonotype was detected only a few times. This chain joins TRBV10-3 and TRBJ1-4, with TRBD1 matching over 7 bases. The CDR3 consists of 14 residues. CDR1 and CDR2 (germline): ENHRY, SYGVKD. V trimming: 10 bases; J trimming: 2 bases; junction bases outside the gene matches: 7. The CDR3 coding sequence is TGTGCCACTTCCTGGACAGGTACTAATGAAAAACTGTTTTTT. Amino acids: CATSWTGTNEKLFF.

V and J are TRBV7-2 and TRBJ1-6, with D unclear. This CDR3 is 14 amino acids long. Germline CDR1 SGHTA, CDR2 FQGNSA. Trimming left V 4 bases short and J 6 bases short, with 10 bases between. The CDR3 spells CASSSRHSNSPLHF. CDR3 nucleotides: TGTGCCAGCAGCTCTCGACACAGTAATTCACCCCTCCACTTT.

V is TRBV18 and J is TRBJ2-4, with a possible D match to TRBD2 (6 bases). Germline V gene lookup returns CDR1 KGHSH and CDR2 LQKENI. This CDR3 contains 14 residues. Trimming removed 1 base from V and 5 bases from J, with 9 bases in between. The CDR3 DNA reads as TGTGCCAGCTCACCACTTTCGGGAGAAAACATTCAGTACTTC. Its translation is CASSPLSGENIQYF.

The rearrangement uses TRBV20-1 and TRBJ1-1; tentatively, D is TRBD1 (5 bases). V lost 0 bases, J lost 1 base, and 12 bases lay in between. The CDR3 spans 15 residues. Germline V CDR1 and CDR2: DFQATT, SNEGSKA (reference sequence). The CDR3: CSARDDSGTNTEAFF. As DNA, the CDR3 is TGCAGTGCTAGAGATGATTCAGGGACGAACACTGAAGCTTTCTTT.